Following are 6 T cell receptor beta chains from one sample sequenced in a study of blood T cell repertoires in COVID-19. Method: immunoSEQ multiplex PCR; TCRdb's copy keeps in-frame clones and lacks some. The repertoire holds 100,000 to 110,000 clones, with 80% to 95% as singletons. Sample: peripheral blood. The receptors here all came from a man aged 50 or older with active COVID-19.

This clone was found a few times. The CDR3 sequence: CASSALGAGPGNTIYF. The CDR3, as DNA: TGTGCCAGCAGCGCTCTGGGGGCAGGCCCTGGAAACACCATATATTTT. V usage is TRBV11-2 and J usage is TRBJ1-3, with D possibly matching TRBD1 (6 bases). In germline, CDR1 is SGHAT, CDR2 FQNNGV. V lost 5 bases and J lost 2, with 16 bases in between. This CDR3 region has 16 residues. Full variable domain (rest looked up from reference TRBV11-2 and TRBJ1-3): EAGVAQSPRYKIIEKRQSVAFWCNPISGHATLYWYQQILGQGPKLLIQFQNNGVVDDSQLPKDRFSAERLKGVDSTLKIQPAKLEDSAVYLCASSALGAGPGNTIYFGEGSWLTVV.

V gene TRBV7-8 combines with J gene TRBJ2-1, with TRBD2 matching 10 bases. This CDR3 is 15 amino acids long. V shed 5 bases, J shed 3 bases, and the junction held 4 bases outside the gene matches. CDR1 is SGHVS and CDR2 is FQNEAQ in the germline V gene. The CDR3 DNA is TGTGCCAGCAGCATGCTAGCGGGGGACTACAATGAGCAGTTCTTC. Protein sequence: CASSMLAGDYNEQFF.

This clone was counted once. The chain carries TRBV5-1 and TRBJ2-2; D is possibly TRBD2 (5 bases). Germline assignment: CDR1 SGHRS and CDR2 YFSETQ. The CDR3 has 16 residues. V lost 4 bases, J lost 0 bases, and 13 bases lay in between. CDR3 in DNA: TGCGCCAGCAGCCCAACCGGGGAAACGAACACCGGGGAGCTGTTTTTT. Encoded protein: CASSPTGETNTGELFF.

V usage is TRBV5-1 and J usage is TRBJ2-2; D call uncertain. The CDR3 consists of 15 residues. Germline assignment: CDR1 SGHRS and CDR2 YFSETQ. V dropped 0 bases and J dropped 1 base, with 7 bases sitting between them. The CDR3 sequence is CASSLDVQNTGELFF. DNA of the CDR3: TGCGCCAGCAGCTTGGATGTCCAGAACACCGGGGAGCTGTTTTTT.

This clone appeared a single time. CDR3 loop: CASSLGSSIPTGELFF. DNA of the CDR3: TGTGCCAGCAGCCTGGGGTCTAGCATACCGACCGGGGAGCTGTTTTTT. The chain links TRBV7-9 to TRBJ2-2, with D perhaps matching TRBD2 (5 bases). Germline V gene sequence: CDR1 SEHNR, CDR2 FQNEAQ (reference sequence). The CDR3 length is 16 residues. The V end lost 5 bases, the J end lost 5 bases, and 18 bases lay between the germline ends.

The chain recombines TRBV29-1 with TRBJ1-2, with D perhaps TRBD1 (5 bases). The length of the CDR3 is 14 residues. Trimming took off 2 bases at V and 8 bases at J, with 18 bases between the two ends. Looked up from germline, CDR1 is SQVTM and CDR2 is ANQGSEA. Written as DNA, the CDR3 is TGCAGCGTTGAATACTCTGGGGGGAGTTCCGGCTACACCTTC. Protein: CSVEYSGGSSGYTF.